This TCR beta chain stems from a study of T-cell memory formation after mild COVID-19. Study-level background: There were largely donor-specific TCR clusters. Points from the study as a whole: Later expanders leaned CD4+, whereas clones that contracted between day 15 and 85 were balanced CD4/CD8. Within pre-infection memory, some responding clones were found, suggesting cross-reactive memory joined.

cDNA libraries for TCR alpha and TCR beta, carrying sample barcodes and UMIs, came from 5'RACE with constant-segment primers. TCRdb reprocessed the 5' RACE reads with MiXCR, giving one entry per CDR3 protein. The data hold roughly 300,000 distinct CDR3 sequences, with around 8% observed a single time. This clonotype was recorded a few times. Its antigen is not identified. Material for sequencing was PBMCs or a T cell subset sorted from them (not recorded which). This TCR came from a man aged 18 to 35 who had mild COVID-19 (a few samples of this study predate the infection). Cell type and time point are not known.

Here the CDR3 reads CASSHSESGSEKLFF. For the CDR3, the DNA is TGCGCCAGCAGCCACTCGGAGTCGGGGAGTGAAAAACTGTTTTTT. The V and J genes are TRBV4-3 and TRBJ1-4, with D hard to call. With 3 bases removed from V and 7 bases from J, the gap between germline ends came to 15 bases. The germline CDR1 and CDR2 sequences are LGHNA and YSLEER. This CDR3 comprises 15 residues.